The 11 T cell receptor beta chains below were found in one sample sequenced in a study of early T cells in non-severe SARS-CoV-2 infection. TCRdb reprocessed the 5' RACE reads via MiXCR and lists one record per CDR3 protein. The sample has roughly 66,000 distinct CDR3 sequences; approximately 10% are singletons. The specimen sequenced was whole blood. The receptors were gathered from an adult who was a healthcare worker with PCR-confirmed SARS-CoV-2 infection or an uninfected control (not recorded which).

Ten or more counts support this clonotype. V and J are TRBV7-6 and TRBJ2-7; 10 bases fit TRBD1. V gave up 4 bases and J gave up 7 bases; unmatched junction bases: 16. The length of the CDR3 is 17 residues. Looked up from germline, CDR1 is SGHVS and CDR2 is FNYEAQ. CDR3 DNA: TGTGCCAGCAGCTCCAGAAAGTTGGGGACAGGGGTCGGGGAGCAGTACTTC. Translation: CASSSRKLGTGVGEQYF.

At least ten counts were recorded for this clonotype. CDR3 DNA sequence: TGTGCCAGCAGCTTAGCTGGGCCCCACACCGGGGAGCTGTTTTTT. Amino acid sequence: CASSLAGPHTGELFF. The chain recombines TRBV11-2 with TRBJ2-2, with D hard to call. Trimming took 1 base from V and 3 from J, leaving 9 bases between them. Germline V gene sequence: CDR1 SGHAT, CDR2 FQNNGV. The CDR3 runs 15 residues.

There are many counts of this clonotype. This chain connects TRBV29-1 to TRBJ1-4; D remains unclear. The CDR3 has 11 residues. CDR1 SQVTM and CDR2 ANQGSEA come from the germline V gene. The V end was cut by 0 bases, the J end by 8 bases, with 4 bases between. CDR3 amino acids: CSVEEEEKLFF. CDR3 sequence (DNA): TGCAGCGTTGAAGAGGAAGAAAAACTGTTTTTT.

V usage is TRBV20-1 and J usage is TRBJ1-1; D is possibly TRBD1 (5 bases). The germline V gene has CDR1 DFQATT and CDR2 SNEGSKA (reference sequence). The V gene lost 0 bases and the J gene lost 1 base, with 18 bases spanning the gap. The CDR3 spans 17 residues. The CDR3 DNA reads as TGCAGTGCTAGAGATCAGGGACTACTCAAGGGGAACACTGAAGCTTTCTTT. This sequence encodes CSARDQGLLKGNTEAFF.

This clonotype was found many times. This sequence joins TRBV29-1 and TRBJ1-1, with D perhaps matching TRBD1 (6 bases). This CDR3 is 14 amino acids long. The V gene lost 6 bases and the J gene lost 6 bases, with 20 bases spanning the gap. CDR1 and CDR2 from the germline V gene are SQVTM and ANQGSEA. The CDR3 loop reads CSVRRGLGGSEAFF. As DNA, the CDR3 is TGCAGCGTCCGTCGAGGTTTAGGGGGATCTGAAGCTTTCTTT. The full variable domain, completed using reference TRBV29-1 and TRBJ1-1, is SAVISQKPSRDICQRGTSLTIQCQVDSQVTMMFWYRQQPGQSLTLIATANQGSEATYESGFVIDKFPISRPNLTFSTLTVSNMSPEDSSIYLCSVRRGLGGSEAFFGQGTRLTVV.

This clonotype was seen repeatedly, ten times or more. DNA of the CDR3: TGTGCCAGCAGCCAACTGGCGGGAGGACTCAATGAGCAGTTCTTC. Residues: CASSQLAGGLNEQFF. The rearrangement uses TRBV3-1 and TRBJ2-1; the match to TRBD2 covers 8 bases. Germline values: CDR1 LGHDT, CDR2 YNNKEL (reference sequence). This CDR3 comprises 15 residues. Trimming cost V 2 bases and J 6 bases; bases outside gene matches: 6.

In its sample, this clonotype was seen many times. Written as DNA, the CDR3 is TGTGCCAGCAGCCCAGGGCCCCCCTACGAGCAGTACTTC. Its protein product is CASSPGPPYEQYF. This chain uses TRBV7-9 with TRBJ2-7, with a possible D match to TRBD1 (5 bases). In germline, CDR1 is SEHNR, CDR2 FQNEAQ (reference sequence). The CDR3 covers 13 residues. Trimming stripped 5 bases from V and 2 bases from J, with 10 bases between.

This clonotype showed up just a few times. CDR3 sequence (DNA): TGTGCCAGTAGTATAGAATCCAGCGGGTCCTACGAGCAGTACTTC. Translated, it gives CASSIESSGSYEQYF. The rearrangement links TRBV19 to TRBJ2-7; D perhaps matches TRBD2 (6 bases). The germline V and J ends were trimmed by 0 bases and 1 base, with 10 bases remaining between them. The CDR3 spans 15 residues. The germline CDR1 and CDR2 sequences are LNHDA and SQIVND (reference sequence).

A word on this clonotype: A read error is possible here, since a much larger clone lies one base away. J is TRBJ1-2 and V is TRBV4-3; D may be TRBD1 (6 bases). In germline, CDR1 is LGHNA, CDR2 YSLEER. CDR3 size: 16 residues. CDR3 coding DNA: TGCGCCAGCAGCCCCGTCCCAGGGGCTGGTAACCATGGCTACACCTTC. This gives the protein CASSPVPGAGNHGYTF.

The sample holds many counts of this clonotype. The chain has TRBV28 and TRBJ2-1; 14 nucleotides align to TRBD2. The CDR3 covers 19 residues. V lost 3 bases to trimming and J lost 6 bases; unmatched junction nucleotides: 13. The germline V gene encodes CDR1 MDHEN and CDR2 SYDVKM. CDR3 residues: CASSFPTSGRDLWVNEQFF. CDR3 coding DNA: TGTGCCAGCAGTTTCCCGACTAGCGGGAGGGATCTCTGGGTCAATGAGCAGTTCTTC. The whole variable domain, filled in from reference TRBV28 and TRBJ2-1, reads DVKVTQSSRYLVKRTGEKVFLECVQDMDHENMFWYRQDPGLGLRLIYFSYDVKMKEKGDIPEGYSVSREKKERFSLILESASTNQTSMYLCASSFPTSGRDLWVNEQFFGPGTRLTVL.

This clonotype ranks as medium-sized. The chain recombines TRBV12-3 or TRBV12-4 with TRBJ2-3; no definite D call. The V gene lost 7 bases and the J gene lost 6 bases, with 11 bases spanning the gap. The CDR3 consists of 12 residues. The CDR3 coding sequence is TGTGCCAGCAAGCCCTTATCGGATACGCAGTATTTT. Residues: CASKPLSDTQYF.